Listed here is a single TCR beta chain. Its antigen specificity is not known. Base qualities are missing; no much larger clone stands one base away. The record originates from a study of OX40 agonist ivuxolimab in advanced cancers. Regarding the research as a whole: Ivuxolimab was a fully human IgG2 agonistic monoclonal antibody targeting the costimulatory receptor OX40 (CD134). Intravenous ivuxolimab was administered to patients every 2 weeks at six dose levels: 0.01, 0.1, 0.3, 1.5, 3 and 10 mg/kg. Of the approximately 50 dose-escalation patients, hepatocellular carcinoma was present in 19, melanoma in roughly 15, renal cell carcinoma in 9 and head and neck cancer in 9. In the dose-escalation cohort, 82.7% of patients were male, and the mean age was roughly 60 years, with a range of 23 to 79. Patients were allowed to have had prior anti-PD-1, anti-PD-L1 or anti-CTLA-4 therapy, and 30% to 40% of the dose-escalation patients had previously received checkpoint inhibitors. Three dose-escalation patients achieved partial responses, one with hepatocellular carcinoma and two with cutaneous melanoma. Peripheral TCRbeta sequencing was intended to test whether TCR sequence diversity was altered and clonal T-cell expansion was caused by ivuxolimab. The monotherapy dose-escalation portion (N of about 50 patients) of the phase I ivuxolimab trial is reported in the paper. The study at large found these results: The antigen specificity of the peripheral T cells that underwent clonal expansion was not determined. After ivuxolimab, expanded clones were on average more numerous among CD8+ T cells than among CD4+ T cells. At doses of 0.1 to 3.0 mg/kg, clonal expansion of both CD4+ and CD8+ blood T cells was observed from baseline to week 6. In the 0.1-3.0 mg/kg groups, partial responders were among the patients with the lowest normalized peripheral clonal expansion, particularly in CD8+ T cells. Low levels of normalized T-cell clonal expansion were also seen in some patients who did not respond.

The trial excluded patients who had a history of autoimmune disease or were on systemic immunosuppression. Peripheral blood for TCR sequencing was collected from all dose cohorts at baseline, on cycle 4 day 1, and on cycle 7 day 1. The samples were taken from a phase I, first-in-human, multicenter, open-label dose-escalation trial of ivuxolimab. The trial enrolled adults with locally advanced or metastatic head and neck squamous cell, hepatocellular, melanoma or renal cell carcinoma. CD4+ and CD8+ T cells were sorted separately from peripheral blood before TCR sequencing. Genomic DNA was extracted from sorted cells for sequencing of the TCRbeta CDR3 region. The immunoSEQ Assay was used to sequence the TCRbeta CDR3 regions. This is the immuneACCESS table as TCRdb keeps it, with only in-frame sequences that have V and J called. A part of the clones is gone; compared with another copy, unresolved V genes explain less than half, and the rest is unexplained. Across this sample there are approximately 68,000 clones, with 80% to 85% seen only once. More than 2% of the sample comes from the top ten.

The CDR3 has 12 amino acids, counting the end cysteine and phenylalanine. Only the CDR3 portion is preserved as DNA: 36 bases, with reading frame beginning at the first base. CDR1 and CDR2, looked up from the germline V gene (reference sequence), are GTSNPN and SVGIG. The V end loses 4 bases and the J end loses 3 bases, and a stretch of 10 bases separates them. The chain was built from TRBV30 and TRBJ2-7; the D gene is perhaps TRBD1, on 5 matching bases. This receptor was taken from an adult with an advanced solid tumor such as melanoma, head and neck, liver or kidney cancer. The sample here was CD4+ or CD8+ T cells sorted from blood, taken in a trial of the OX40 agonist ivuxolimab. The encoded CDR3 is CAWNTQGYEQYF. The DNA sequence follows: TGTGCCTGGAACACCCAGGGCTACGAGCAGTACTTC.